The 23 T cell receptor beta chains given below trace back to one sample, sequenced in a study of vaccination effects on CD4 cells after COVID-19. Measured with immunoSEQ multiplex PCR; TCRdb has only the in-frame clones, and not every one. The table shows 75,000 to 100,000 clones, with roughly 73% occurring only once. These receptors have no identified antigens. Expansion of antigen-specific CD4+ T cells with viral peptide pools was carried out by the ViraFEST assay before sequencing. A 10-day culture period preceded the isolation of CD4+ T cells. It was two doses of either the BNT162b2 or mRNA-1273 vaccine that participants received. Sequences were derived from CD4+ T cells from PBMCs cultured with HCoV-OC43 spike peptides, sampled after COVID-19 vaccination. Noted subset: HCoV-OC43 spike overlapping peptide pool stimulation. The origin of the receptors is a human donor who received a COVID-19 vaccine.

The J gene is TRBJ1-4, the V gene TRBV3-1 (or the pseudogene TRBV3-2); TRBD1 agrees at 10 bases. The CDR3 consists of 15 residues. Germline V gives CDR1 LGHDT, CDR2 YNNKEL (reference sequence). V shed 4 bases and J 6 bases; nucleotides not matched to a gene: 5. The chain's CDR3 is CASSLSTGGYEKLFF. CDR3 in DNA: TGTGCCAGCAGCCTATCGACAGGGGGCTATGAAAAACTGTTTTTT.

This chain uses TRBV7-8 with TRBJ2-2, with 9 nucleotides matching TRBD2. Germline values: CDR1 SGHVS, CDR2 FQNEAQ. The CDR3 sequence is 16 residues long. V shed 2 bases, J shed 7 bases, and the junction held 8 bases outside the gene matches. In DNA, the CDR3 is TGTGCCAGCAGCTTAAAGGCGGGGGGGCCGGGCGGGGAGCTGTTTTTT. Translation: CASSLKAGGPGGELFF.

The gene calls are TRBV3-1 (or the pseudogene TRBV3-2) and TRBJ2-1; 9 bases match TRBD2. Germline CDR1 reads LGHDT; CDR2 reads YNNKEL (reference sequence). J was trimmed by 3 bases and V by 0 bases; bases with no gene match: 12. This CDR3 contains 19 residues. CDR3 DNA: TGTGCCAGCAGCCAAGATTCCAGCGGGGGGCCCTCCAACTACAATGAGCAGTTCTTC. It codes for CASSQDSSGGPSNYNEQFF.

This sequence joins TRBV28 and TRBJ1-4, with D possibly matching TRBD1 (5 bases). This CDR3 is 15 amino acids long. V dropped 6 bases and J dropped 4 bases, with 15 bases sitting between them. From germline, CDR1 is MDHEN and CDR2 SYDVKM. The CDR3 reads CASRGTERGNEKLFF. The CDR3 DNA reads TGTGCCAGCAGAGGGACGGAGAGGGGTAATGAAAAACTGTTTTTT.

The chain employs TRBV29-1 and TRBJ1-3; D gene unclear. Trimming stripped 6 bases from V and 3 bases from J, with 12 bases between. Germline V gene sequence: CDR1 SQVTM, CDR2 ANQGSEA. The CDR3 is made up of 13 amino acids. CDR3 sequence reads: CSVSTTGGNTIYF. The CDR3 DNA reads TGCAGCGTATCGACGACGGGTGGAAACACCATATATTTT.

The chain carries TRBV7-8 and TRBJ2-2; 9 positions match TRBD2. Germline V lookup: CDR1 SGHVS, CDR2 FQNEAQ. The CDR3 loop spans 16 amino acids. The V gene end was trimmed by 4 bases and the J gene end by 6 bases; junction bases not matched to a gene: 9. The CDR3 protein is CASSSIPSGVAGELFF. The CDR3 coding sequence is TGTGCCAGCAGCTCCATACCTAGCGGGGTAGCCGGGGAGCTGTTTTTT. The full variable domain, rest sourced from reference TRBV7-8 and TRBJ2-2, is GAGVSQSPRYKVAKRGQDVALRCDPISGHVSLFWYQQALGQGPEFLTYFQNEAQLDKSGLPSDRFFAERPEGSVSTLKIQRTQQEDSAVYLCASSSIPSGVAGELFFGEGSRLTVL.

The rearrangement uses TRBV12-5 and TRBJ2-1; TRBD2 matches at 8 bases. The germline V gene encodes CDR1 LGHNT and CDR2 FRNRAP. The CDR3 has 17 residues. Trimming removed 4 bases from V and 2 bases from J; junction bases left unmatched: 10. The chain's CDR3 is CASGSRLSRGAYNEQFF. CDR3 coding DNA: TGTGCTAGTGGTTCACGTCTTTCGCGGGGGGCCTACAATGAGCAGTTCTTC.

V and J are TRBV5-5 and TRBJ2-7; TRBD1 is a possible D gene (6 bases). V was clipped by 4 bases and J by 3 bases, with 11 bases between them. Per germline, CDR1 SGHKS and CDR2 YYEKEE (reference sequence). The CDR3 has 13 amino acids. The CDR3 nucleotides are TGTGCCAGCAGCCGGGACATTTACTACGAGCAGTACGTC. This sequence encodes CASSRDIYYEQYV.

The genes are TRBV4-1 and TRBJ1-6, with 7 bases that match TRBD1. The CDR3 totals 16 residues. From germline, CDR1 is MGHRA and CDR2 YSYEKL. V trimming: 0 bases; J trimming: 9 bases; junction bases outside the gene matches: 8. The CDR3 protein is CASSQDRDSIVSPLHF. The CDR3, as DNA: TGCGCCAGCAGCCAAGATAGGGACAGTATCGTTTCACCCCTCCACTTT.

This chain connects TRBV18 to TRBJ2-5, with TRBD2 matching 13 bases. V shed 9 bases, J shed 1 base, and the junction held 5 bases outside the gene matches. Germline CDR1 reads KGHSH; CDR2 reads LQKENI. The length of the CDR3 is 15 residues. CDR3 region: CASRRTSGGQETQYF. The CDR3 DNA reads TGTGCCAGTCGAAGGACTAGCGGGGGCCAAGAGACCCAGTACTTC.

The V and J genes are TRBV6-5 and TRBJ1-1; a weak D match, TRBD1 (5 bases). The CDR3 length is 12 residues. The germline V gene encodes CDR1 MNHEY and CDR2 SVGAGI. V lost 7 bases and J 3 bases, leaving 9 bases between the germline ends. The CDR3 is CASTQGDTEAFF. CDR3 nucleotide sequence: TGTGCCAGCACTCAGGGCGACACTGAAGCTTTCTTT.

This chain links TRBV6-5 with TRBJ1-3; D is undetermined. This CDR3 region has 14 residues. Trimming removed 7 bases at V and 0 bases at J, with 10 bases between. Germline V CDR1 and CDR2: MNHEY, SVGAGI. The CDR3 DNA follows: TGTGCCAGCACCCCCCAACACTCTGGAAACACCATATATTTT. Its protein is CASTPQHSGNTIYF.

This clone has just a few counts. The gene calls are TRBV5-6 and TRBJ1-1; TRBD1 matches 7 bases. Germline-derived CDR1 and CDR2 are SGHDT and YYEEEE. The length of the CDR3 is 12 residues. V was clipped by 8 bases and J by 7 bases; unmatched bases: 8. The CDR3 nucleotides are TGTGCCAGTAAATCCGGGACAGTTGAAGCTTTCTTT. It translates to CASKSGTVEAFF.

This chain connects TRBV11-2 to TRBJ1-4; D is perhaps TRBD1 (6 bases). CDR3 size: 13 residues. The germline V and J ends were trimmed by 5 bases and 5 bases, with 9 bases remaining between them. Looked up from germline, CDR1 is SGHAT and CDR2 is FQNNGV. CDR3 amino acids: CASSQGWNEKLFF. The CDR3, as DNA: TGTGCCAGCAGCCAGGGGTGGAATGAAAAACTGTTTTTT. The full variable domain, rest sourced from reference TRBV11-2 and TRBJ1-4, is EAGVAQSPRYKIIEKRQSVAFWCNPISGHATLYWYQQILGQGPKLLIQFQNNGVVDDSQLPKDRFSAERLKGVDSTLKIQPAKLEDSAVYLCASSQGWNEKLFFGSGTQLSVL.

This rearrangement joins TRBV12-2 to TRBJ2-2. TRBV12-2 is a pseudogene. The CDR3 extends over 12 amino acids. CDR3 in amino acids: CASRVGNRELFF. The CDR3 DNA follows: TGTGCAAGTCGCGTAGGGAACAGGGAGCTGTTTTTT.

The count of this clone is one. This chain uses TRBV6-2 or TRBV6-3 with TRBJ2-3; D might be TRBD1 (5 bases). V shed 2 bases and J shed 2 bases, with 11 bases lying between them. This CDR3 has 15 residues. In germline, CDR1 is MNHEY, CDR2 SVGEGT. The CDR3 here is CASSYRGYYTDTQYF. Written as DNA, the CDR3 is TGTGCCAGCAGTTACAGGGGCTACTACACAGATACGCAGTATTTT.

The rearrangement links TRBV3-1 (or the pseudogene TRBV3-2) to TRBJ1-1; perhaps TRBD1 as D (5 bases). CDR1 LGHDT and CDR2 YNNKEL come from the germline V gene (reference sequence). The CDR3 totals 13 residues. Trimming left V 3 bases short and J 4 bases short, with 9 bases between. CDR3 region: CASSHGGGTEAFF. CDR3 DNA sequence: TGTGCCAGCAGCCATGGGGGGGGCACTGAAGCTTTCTTT.

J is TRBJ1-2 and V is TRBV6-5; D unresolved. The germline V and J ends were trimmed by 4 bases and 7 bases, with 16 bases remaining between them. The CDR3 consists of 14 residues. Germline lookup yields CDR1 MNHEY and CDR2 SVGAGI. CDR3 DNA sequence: TGTGCCAGCAGTTCCGACCCGACCGCGGGTGGCTACACCTTC. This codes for CASSSDPTAGGYTF.

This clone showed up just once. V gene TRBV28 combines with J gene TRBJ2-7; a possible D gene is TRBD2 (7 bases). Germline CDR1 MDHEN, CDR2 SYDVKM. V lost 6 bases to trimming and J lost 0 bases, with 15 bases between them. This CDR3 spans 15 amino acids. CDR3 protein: CASRGGQASSYEQYV. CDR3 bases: TGTGCCAGCAGGGGGGGGCAGGCCAGCTCCTACGAGCAGTACGTC.

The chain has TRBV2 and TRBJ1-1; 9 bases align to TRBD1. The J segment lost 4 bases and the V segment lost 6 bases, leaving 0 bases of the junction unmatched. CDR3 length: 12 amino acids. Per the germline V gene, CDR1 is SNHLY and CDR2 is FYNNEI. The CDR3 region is CASRQGATEAFF. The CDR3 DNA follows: TGTGCCAGCAGACAGGGGGCCACTGAAGCTTTCTTT. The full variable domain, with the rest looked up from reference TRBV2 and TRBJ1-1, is EPEVTQTPSHQVTQMGQEVILRCVPISNHLYFYWYRQILGQKVEFLVSFYNNEISEKSEIFDDQFSVERPDGSNFTLKIRSTKLEDSAMYFCASRQGATEAFFGQGTRLTVV.

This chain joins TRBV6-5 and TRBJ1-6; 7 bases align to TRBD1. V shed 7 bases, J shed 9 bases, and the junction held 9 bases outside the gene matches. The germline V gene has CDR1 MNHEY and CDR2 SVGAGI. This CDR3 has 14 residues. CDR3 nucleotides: TGTGCCAGCACCGGACAGGTCATAAGTTCACCCCTCCACTTT. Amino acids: CASTGQVISSPLHF.

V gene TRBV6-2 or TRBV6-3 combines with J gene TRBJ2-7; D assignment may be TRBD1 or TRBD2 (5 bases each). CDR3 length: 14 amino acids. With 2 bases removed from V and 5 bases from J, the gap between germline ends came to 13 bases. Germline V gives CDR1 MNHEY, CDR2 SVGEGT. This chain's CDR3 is CASSYRGPRNEQYV. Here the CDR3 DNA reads TGTGCCAGCAGTTACAGGGGACCGCGGAACGAGCAGTACGTC.

The CDR3 protein is CASSYSVPQGNQPQHF. For the CDR3, the DNA is TGTGCCAGCAGTTACTCGGTCCCGCAGGGAAATCAGCCCCAGCATTTT. The rearrangement joins TRBV6-6 to TRBJ1-5; D possibly corresponds to TRBD1 (5 bases). V lost 0 bases and J 4 bases, leaving 13 bases between the germline ends. CDR3 length: 16 residues. CDR1 MNHNY and CDR2 SVGAGI come from the germline V gene (reference sequence).